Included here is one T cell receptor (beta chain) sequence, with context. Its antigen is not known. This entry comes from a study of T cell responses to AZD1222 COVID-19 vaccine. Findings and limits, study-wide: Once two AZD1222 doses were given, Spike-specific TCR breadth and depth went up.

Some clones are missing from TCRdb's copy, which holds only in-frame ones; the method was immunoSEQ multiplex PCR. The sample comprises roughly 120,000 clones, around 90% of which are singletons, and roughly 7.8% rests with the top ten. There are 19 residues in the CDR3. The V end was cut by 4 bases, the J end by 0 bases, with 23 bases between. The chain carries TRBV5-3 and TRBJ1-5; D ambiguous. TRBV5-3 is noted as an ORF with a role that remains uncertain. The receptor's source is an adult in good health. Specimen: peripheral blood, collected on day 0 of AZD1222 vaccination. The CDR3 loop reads CARSPPPTSTTPSNQPQHF. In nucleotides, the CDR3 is TGTGCCAGAAGCCCCCCCCCGACTTCAACCACCCCTAGCAATCAGCCCCAGCATTTT.